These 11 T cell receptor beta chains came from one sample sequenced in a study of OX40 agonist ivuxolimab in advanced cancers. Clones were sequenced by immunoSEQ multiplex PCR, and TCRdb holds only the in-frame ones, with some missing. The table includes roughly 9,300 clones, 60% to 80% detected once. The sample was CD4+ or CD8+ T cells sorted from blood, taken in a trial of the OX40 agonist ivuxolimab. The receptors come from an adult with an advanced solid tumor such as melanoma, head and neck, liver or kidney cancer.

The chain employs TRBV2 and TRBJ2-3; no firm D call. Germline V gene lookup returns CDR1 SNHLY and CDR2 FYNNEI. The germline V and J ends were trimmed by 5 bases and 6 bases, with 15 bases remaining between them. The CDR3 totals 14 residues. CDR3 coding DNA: TGTGCCAGCAGTTTAATTAAGGTTGGGGATACGCAGTATTTT. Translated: CASSLIKVGDTQYF.

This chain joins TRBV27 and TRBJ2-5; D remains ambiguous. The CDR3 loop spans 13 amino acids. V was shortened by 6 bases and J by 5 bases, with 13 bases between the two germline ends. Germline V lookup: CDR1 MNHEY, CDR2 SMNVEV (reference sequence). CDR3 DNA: TGTGCCAGCAGCCAATTAGAGGAGGAGACCCAGTACTTC. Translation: CASSQLEEETQYF.

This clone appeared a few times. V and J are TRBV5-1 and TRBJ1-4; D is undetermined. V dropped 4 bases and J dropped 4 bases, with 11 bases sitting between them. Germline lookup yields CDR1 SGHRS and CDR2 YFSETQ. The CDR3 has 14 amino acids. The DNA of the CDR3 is TGCGCCAGCAGCCAGTGGCAAGATAATGAAAAACTGTTTTTT. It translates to CASSQWQDNEKLFF.

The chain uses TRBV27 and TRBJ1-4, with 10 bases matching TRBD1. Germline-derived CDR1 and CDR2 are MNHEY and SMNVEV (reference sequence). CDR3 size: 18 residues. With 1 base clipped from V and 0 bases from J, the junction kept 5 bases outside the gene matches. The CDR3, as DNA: TGTGCCAGCAGTTTATTGGGGACAGGGGCCCCAACTAATGAAAAACTGTTTTTT. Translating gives CASSLLGTGAPTNEKLFF. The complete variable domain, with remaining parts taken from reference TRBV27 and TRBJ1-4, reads EAQVTQNPRYLITVTGKKLTVTCSQNMNHEYMSWYRQDPGLGLRQIYYSMNVEVTDKGDVPEGYKVSRKEKRNFPLILESPSPNQTSLYFCASSLLGTGAPTNEKLFFGSGTQLSVL.

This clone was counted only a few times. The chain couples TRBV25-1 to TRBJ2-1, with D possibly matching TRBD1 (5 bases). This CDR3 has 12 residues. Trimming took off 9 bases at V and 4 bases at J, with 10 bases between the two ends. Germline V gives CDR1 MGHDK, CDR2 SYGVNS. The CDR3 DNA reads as TGTGCCAGTAGGCAGGGTTACAATGAGCAGTTCTTC. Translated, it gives CASRQGYNEQFF.

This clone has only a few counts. The CDR3 nucleotides are TGTGCCAGCACATACGATGTGGGAGCGGGCGGGAGGGGCGTCCGGGCAGATACGCAGTATTTT. The encoded protein is CASTYDVGAGGRGVRADTQYF. The V gene is TRBV28, the J gene TRBJ2-3, with 9 bases identical to TRBD2. Trimming at V came to 7 bases and at J to 4 bases, leaving 27 bases not matched to a gene. CDR3 length: 21 residues. Germline V CDR1 and CDR2: MDHEN, SYDVKM.

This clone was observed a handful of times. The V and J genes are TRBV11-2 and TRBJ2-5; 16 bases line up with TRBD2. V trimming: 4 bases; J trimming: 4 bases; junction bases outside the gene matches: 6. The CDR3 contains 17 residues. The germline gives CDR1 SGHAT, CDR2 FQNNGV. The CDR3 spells CASSSGLAGGPGETQYF. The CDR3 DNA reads TGTGCCAGCAGCTCGGGACTAGCGGGAGGGCCGGGAGAGACCCAGTACTTC. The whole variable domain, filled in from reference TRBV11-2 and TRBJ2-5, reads EAGVAQSPRYKIIEKRQSVAFWCNPISGHATLYWYQQILGQGPKLLIQFQNNGVVDDSQLPKDRFSAERLKGVDSTLKIQPAKLEDSAVYLCASSSGLAGGPGETQYFGPGTRLLVL.

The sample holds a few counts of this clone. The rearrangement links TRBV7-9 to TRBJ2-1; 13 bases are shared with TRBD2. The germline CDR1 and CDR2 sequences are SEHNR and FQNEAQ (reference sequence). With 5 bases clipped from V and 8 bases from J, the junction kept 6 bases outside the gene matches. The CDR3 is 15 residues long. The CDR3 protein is CASSPEGLAGYEQFF. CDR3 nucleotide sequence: TGTGCCAGCAGCCCGGAGGGACTAGCGGGATATGAGCAGTTCTTC.

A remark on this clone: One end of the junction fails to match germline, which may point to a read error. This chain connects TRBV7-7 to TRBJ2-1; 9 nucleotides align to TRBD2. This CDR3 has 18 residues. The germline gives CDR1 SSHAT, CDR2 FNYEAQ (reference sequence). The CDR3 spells CASSLAGGRAESYNEQFF. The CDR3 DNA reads TGTGCTAGCAGCTTAGCGGGCGGGAGGGCCGAGTCCTACAATGAGCAGTTCTTC. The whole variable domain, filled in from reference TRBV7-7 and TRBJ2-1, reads GAGVSQSPRYKVTKRGQDVTLRCDPISSHATLYWYQQALGQGPEFLTYFNYEAQPDKSGLPSDRFSAERPEGSISTLTIQRTEQRDSAMYRCASSLAGGRAESYNEQFFGPGTRLTVL.

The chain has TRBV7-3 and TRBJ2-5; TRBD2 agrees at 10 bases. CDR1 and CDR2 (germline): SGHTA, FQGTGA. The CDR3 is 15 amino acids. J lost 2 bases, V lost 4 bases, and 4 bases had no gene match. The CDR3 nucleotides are TGTGCCAGCAGCTCCCTAGCGGGAGAGCAAGAGACCCAGTACTTC. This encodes CASSSLAGEQETQYF.

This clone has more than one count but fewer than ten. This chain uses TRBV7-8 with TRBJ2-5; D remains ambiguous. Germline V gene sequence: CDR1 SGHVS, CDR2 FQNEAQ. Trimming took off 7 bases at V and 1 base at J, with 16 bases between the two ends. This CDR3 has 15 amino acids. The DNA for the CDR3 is TGTGCCAGCAACCCCTCGAAAGTTCGCCAAGAGACCCAGTACTTC. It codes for CASNPSKVRQETQYF.